This T cell receptor beta chain stems from a study of OX40 agonist ivuxolimab in advanced cancers. General study results and limits: The expanded peripheral T cells' antigen specificity was not determined. Doses of 0.1 to 3.0 mg/kg were accompanied by clonal expansion of CD4+ and CD8+ blood T cells by week 6.

About this clone itself: Its antigen is not known.

V lost 7 bases and J lost 0, with 19 bases in between. The CDR3 loop spans 18 amino acids. CDR1 is PRHDT and CDR2 is FYEKMQ in the germline V gene (reference sequence). Libraries were prepared by immunoSEQ multiplex PCR; TCRdb keeps only in-frame clonotypes and omits some of them. The sample contains tens of thousands of clones, around 81% of which appear only once. This receptor was obtained from an adult with an advanced solid tumor such as melanoma, head and neck, liver or kidney cancer. The chain carries TRBV13 and TRBJ2-6; either TRBD1 or TRBD2 may supply D (5 bases each). The source material was CD4+ or CD8+ T cells sorted from blood, sampled in a trial of the OX40 agonist ivuxolimab. The CDR3: CASNLRGVRPSGANVLTF. The CDR3 DNA follows: TGTGCCAGCAACTTGAGAGGGGTACGACCCTCTGGGGCCAACGTCCTGACTTTC.